The 26 T cell receptor beta chains below all came from one sample that was sequenced in a study of post-analysis software for immune sequencing data. Findings and caveats of the study: There were about 5 TRBV segments more frequent in patients than controls, and TRBV5-6, TRBV5-1 and TRBV20-1 were among them.

Unique molecular identifiers tagged the TCR beta cDNA libraries. MiXCR was run by TCRdb on the PCR reads, yielding one entry per CDR3 protein. The data show 750,000 to 950,000 distinct CDR3 sequences, 53% seen once. Antigens for these TCRs are unknown. Source material: blood. The receptor source for this set is a girl between 5 and 17 years old with multiple sclerosis.

This clonotype appeared a few times. The junction departs from the called germline gene at one end, perhaps through a read error. This chain uses TRBV27 with TRBJ2-7, with 8 nucleotides matching TRBD1. From germline, CDR1 is MNHEY and CDR2 SMNVEV (reference sequence). This CDR3 has 15 residues. CDR3 in DNA: TGTGCCAGCACCTCACCGCGGACAGGGACCTACGAGCAGTGCTTC. Protein: CASTSPRTGTYEQCF.

The rearrangement joins TRBV20-1 to TRBJ1-1, with 7 bases lining up with TRBD1. Germline CDR1 is DFQATT and CDR2 is SNEGSKA (reference sequence). CDR3 length: 13 amino acids. V shed 1 base, J shed 10 bases, and the junction held 9 bases outside the gene matches. CDR3 nucleotide sequence: TGCAGTGCTAGAGGTCGGCAGGGGGATCGAGCTTTCTTT. It yields the protein CSARGRQGDRAFF.

The J gene is TRBJ2-5, the V gene TRBV19, with 9 bases lining up with TRBD1. The CDR3 has 15 residues. J was trimmed by 11 bases and V by 7 bases; bases with no gene match: 17. Germline assignment: CDR1 LNHDA and CDR2 SQIVND (reference sequence). The CDR3 sequence: CASNIGGGQGNEQYF. CDR3 in DNA: TGTGCCAGTAATATCGGTGGGGGACAGGGTAATGAGCAGTACTTC.

The chain carries TRBV9 and TRBJ2-3, with 12 bases fitting TRBD2. From germline, CDR1 is SGDLS and CDR2 YYNGEE. The CDR3 has 15 residues. V was pared by 3 bases and J by 2 bases, with 1 base of the junction left unmatched. The CDR3 loop is CASSASGRATDTQYF. As DNA, the CDR3 is TGTGCCAGCAGCGCTAGCGGGAGGGCCACAGATACGCAGTATTTT.

For the CDR3, the DNA is TGTGCCAGCAGCTTCAGGCGGGAACTGCACAATGAGCAGTTCTTC. Its translation is CASSFRRELHNEQFF. The chain is built from TRBV11-1 and TRBJ2-1, with D perhaps matching TRBD2 (6 bases). The germline V gene has CDR1 SGHAT and CDR2 FQDESV (reference sequence). The CDR3 covers 15 residues. The ends were cut back, 3 bases at V and 5 bases at J, with 14 bases in the middle.

The V and J genes are TRBV3-1 and TRBJ2-7; TRBD1 matches 9 bases. V lost 4 bases, J lost 6 bases, and 10 bases stayed unmatched. Germline assignment: CDR1 LGHDT and CDR2 YNNKEL (reference sequence). The CDR3 contains 15 residues. The CDR3 DNA reads as TGTGCCAGCAGCCCCCAACAGGGGGCTGCATGCGAGCAGTACTTC. It codes for CASSPQQGAACEQYF.

The table lists this clonotype with a few counts. The chain carries TRBV4-2 and TRBJ2-3; the match to TRBD2 covers 8 bases. V gave up 0 bases and J gave up 2 bases; unmatched junction bases: 13. Germline V gene lookup returns CDR1 LGHNA and CDR2 YNFKEQ. The CDR3 totals 19 residues. CDR3 in DNA: TGTGCCAGCAGCCAAGATTGGATAACCGGCGGGAGGCCCACAGATACGCAGTATTTT. Its translation is CASSQDWITGGRPTDTQYF.

This clonotype was detected only a few times. The V gene is TRBV4-2, the J gene TRBJ2-3; 9 bases are a match to TRBD2. CDR3 length: 15 residues. The J segment lost 4 bases and the V segment lost 1 base, leaving 3 bases of the junction unmatched. CDR1 is LGHNA, CDR2 YNFKEQ, per germline. Here the CDR3 DNA reads TGTGCCAGCAGCCAAGGGGAGCGGGAGGCAGATACGCAGTATTTT. Encoded protein: CASSQGEREADTQYF.

J is TRBJ2-6 and V is TRBV19, with D unresolved. Between the trimmed V and J ends, which lost 6 bases and 2 bases, there was a span of 20 bases. The germline gives CDR1 LNHDA, CDR2 SQIVND (reference sequence). This CDR3 region has 18 residues. CDR3 DNA sequence: TGTGCCAGTAGCTACCCTTCGAATCCTGCGGCTGGGGCCAACGTCCTGACTTTC. This gives the protein CASSYPSNPAAGANVLTF.

V is TRBV2 and J is TRBJ1-6; 10 bases are shared with TRBD1. With V trimmed by 0 bases and J by 2 bases, 7 bases remained unmatched. CDR1 and CDR2 from the germline V gene are SNHLY and FYNNEI. The CDR3 totals 19 residues. The CDR3 is CASSEAGGQGFTYNSPLHF. The CDR3 DNA reads as TGTGCCAGCAGTGAAGCTGGGGGACAGGGGTTTACCTATAATTCACCCCTCCACTTT.

The chain combines TRBV12-5 with TRBJ2-3; D is uncertain. The CDR3 length is 15 residues. From germline, CDR1 is LGHNT and CDR2 FRNRAP. V gave up 6 bases and J gave up 2 bases, with 15 bases separating them. The CDR3 spells CASGFLLVPTDTQYF. The CDR3 DNA reads as TGTGCTAGTGGCTTCCTGCTAGTCCCCACAGATACGCAGTATTTT. Supplemented by reference TRBV12-5 and TRBJ2-3, the full variable domain reads DARVTQTPRHKVTEMGQEVTMRCQPILGHNTVFWYRQTMMQGLELLAYFRNRAPLDDSGMPKDRFSAEMPDATLATLKIQPSEPRDSAVYFCASGFLLVPTDTQYFGPGTRLTVL.

The chain employs TRBV7-2 and TRBJ2-3; 13 nucleotides align to TRBD2. The ends lost 6 bases at V and 2 bases at J; junction bases unmatched: 5. Germline values: CDR1 SGHTA, CDR2 FQGNSA. CDR3 length: 16 residues. CDR3 sequence: CASRRGLAGTTDTQYF. Written as DNA, the CDR3 is TGTGCCAGCAGACGGGGACTAGCGGGAACCACAGATACGCAGTATTTT.

This clonotype was found many times. The genes are TRBV29-1 and TRBJ2-5; the D gene is possibly TRBD2 (5 bases). CDR1 and CDR2 from the germline V gene are SQVTM and ANQGSEA. The CDR3 extends over 12 amino acids. V gave up 3 bases and J gave up 5 bases, with 10 bases separating them. In DNA, the CDR3 is TGCAGCGTTGAGGACGGGATGGAGACCCAGTACTTC. Translation: CSVEDGMETQYF. The entire variable domain, with the rest obtained from reference TRBV29-1 and TRBJ2-5, is as follows: SAVISQKPSRDICQRGTSLTIQCQVDSQVTMMFWYRQQPGQSLTLIATANQGSEATYESGFVIDKFPISRPNLTFSTLTVSNMSPEDSSIYLCSVEDGMETQYFGPGTRLLVL.

V is TRBV5-1 and J is TRBJ1-2; weak D call: TRBD1 (5 bases). Deletions cut 1 base from V and 4 bases from J, with 14 bases between. Per the germline V gene, CDR1 is SGHRS and CDR2 is YFSETQ. The length of the CDR3 is 15 residues. The CDR3 region has the DNA TGCGCCAGCAGCTTGCGCAACCAGGGTAGCTATGGCTACACCTTC. This encodes CASSLRNQGSYGYTF.

The chain employs TRBV5-5 and TRBJ2-7; D is uncertain. This CDR3 spans 14 amino acids. Looked up from germline, CDR1 is SGHKS and CDR2 is YYEKEE (reference sequence). The V end lost 3 bases, the J end lost 5 bases, and 15 bases lay between the germline ends. CDR3 residues: CASSSFASPHEQYF. The CDR3 DNA sequence: TGTGCCAGCAGCTCCTTCGCGTCTCCCCACGAGCAGTACTTC.

The J gene is TRBJ2-3, the V gene TRBV20-1, with D perhaps assigned TRBD1 or TRBD2 (6 bases each). Trimming removed 3 bases at V and 2 bases at J, with 12 bases between. Germline CDR1 is DFQATT and CDR2 is SNEGSKA (reference sequence). The CDR3 extends over 14 amino acids. CDR3 sequence: CSARRGHLTDTQYF. Here the CDR3 DNA reads TGCAGTGCTAGGCGGGGACACCTCACAGATACGCAGTATTTT.

This clonotype was observed a handful of times. V usage is TRBV11-2 and J usage is TRBJ2-3, with TRBD2 identical over 12 bases. Germline CDR1 and CDR2: SGHAT and FQNNGV. There are 19 residues in the CDR3. The V gene end was trimmed by 1 base and the J gene end by 0 bases; junction bases not matched to a gene: 8. CDR3 sequence: CASSLATSGSRPSTDTQYF. CDR3 DNA sequence: TGTGCCAGCAGCTTAGCGACTAGCGGGAGCCGACCTAGCACAGATACGCAGTATTTT.

This clonotype has just one count. The V call is TRBV5-1, the J call TRBJ2-1, with 8 nucleotides matching TRBD2. CDR3 length: 14 residues. V lost 6 bases to trimming and J lost 2 bases; unmatched junction nucleotides: 4. Germline CDR1 is SGHRS and CDR2 is YFSETQ. The DNA of the CDR3 is TGCGCCAGCACTACGGGAGGGGCCTACAATGAGCAGTTCTTC. This translates into CASTTGGAYNEQFF.

The chain joins TRBV4-1 to TRBJ1-2, with 7 bases that match TRBD1. With V trimmed by 4 bases and J by 6 bases, 8 bases remained unmatched. CDR1 and CDR2 from the germline V gene are MGHRA and YSYEKL. The CDR3 length is 14 residues. The CDR3 reads CASSPDRPWDGYTF. The DNA for the CDR3 is TGCGCCAGCAGCCCGGACAGGCCGTGGGATGGCTACACCTTC.

The table lists this clonotype with a few counts. The chain combines TRBV12-3 or TRBV12-4 with TRBJ2-7, with 8 bases matching TRBD1. V lost 6 bases, J lost 3 bases, and 7 bases stayed unmatched. This CDR3 has 14 amino acids. The CDR3 protein is CASSPDRDCYEQYF. CDR3 bases: TGTGCCAGCAGCCCGGACAGGGACTGCTACGAGCAGTACTTC.

This clonotype was counted between two and nine times. The chain joins TRBV20-1 to TRBJ2-3; TRBD2 matches at 7 bases. The CDR3 totals 17 residues. Looked up from germline, CDR1 is DFQATT and CDR2 is SNEGSKA (reference sequence). The ends lost 6 bases at V and 0 bases at J; junction bases unmatched: 15. The CDR3 is CSARAWEGMSSTDTQYF. Here the CDR3 DNA reads TGCAGTGCGCGAGCGTGGGAGGGGATGTCTAGCACAGATACGCAGTATTTT.

With respect to this clonotype: An end of the junction does not agree with germline; a read error may underlie this. V is TRBV6-6 and J is TRBJ2-6; 10 bases line up with TRBD2. The germline V gene encodes CDR1 MNHNY and CDR2 SVGAGI (reference sequence). There are 15 residues in the CDR3. In DNA, the CDR3 is TGTGCCAGCACTAGCGGGAGTGAAGGGGCCAACGTCCGGACTTTC. Protein sequence: CASTSGSEGANVRTF.

The genes are TRBV6-5 and TRBJ2-3, with TRBD1 as a possible D gene (5 bases). CDR1 MNHEY and CDR2 SVGAGI come from the germline V gene. V lost 0 bases and J 4 bases, leaving 5 bases between the germline ends. The CDR3 length is 13 residues. In DNA, the CDR3 is TGTGCCAGCAGTTACTCGGGGCCAGATACGCAGTATTTT. Translated: CASSYSGPDTQYF.

V and J are TRBV12-5 and TRBJ1-1, with D possibly being TRBD1 (6 bases). V lost 6 bases, J lost 6 bases, and 11 bases lay in between. Germline CDR1 is LGHNT and CDR2 is FRNRAP. CDR3 length: 12 residues. The CDR3 region is CASGRGGPEAFF. In nucleotides, the CDR3 is TGTGCTAGTGGCCGAGGGGGTCCTGAAGCTTTCTTT.

The V and J genes are TRBV29-1 and TRBJ2-4, with D possibly matching TRBD2 (6 bases). The last part of the DNA fits TRBJ2-7 better; the J call may be wrong. The CDR3 covers 14 residues. Germline assignment: CDR1 SQVTM and CDR2 ANQGSEA. CDR3 in amino acids: CSVQPRDSQDEQYF. The CDR3 DNA follows: TGCAGCGTCCAACCACGGGACTCCCAGGACGAGCAGTACTTC.

This rearrangement joins TRBV5-1 to TRBJ2-1, with 10 bases matching TRBD2. The CDR3 loop spans 20 amino acids. Looked up from germline, CDR1 is SGHRS and CDR2 is YFSETQ. With 4 bases clipped from V and 0 bases from J, the junction kept 16 bases outside the gene matches. The CDR3: CASSRGPGTSDGSSYNEQFF. The CDR3 region has the DNA TGCGCCAGCAGCCGGGGTCCCGGGACTAGCGACGGAAGCTCCTACAATGAGCAGTTCTTC.